The subject of this entry is one T cell receptor beta chain. Its antigen is still unknown. This sample is drawn from a study of identifying expanded T cells in peripheral blood. Measured with immunoSEQ multiplex PCR; TCRdb has only the in-frame clones, and not every one. The top ten hold 16% of the sample, which has under 130,000 clones, more than 85% seen once. Germline V gene lookup returns CDR1 SNHLY and CDR2 FYNNEI. V lost 5 bases and J 7 bases, leaving 5 bases between the germline ends. This CDR3 is built from 11 residues. General study points: Clone count variance between roughly 2-week samples rose with total template count.

This TCR came from a person aged 18-70 years in good health. Sequencing input: blood. The chain recombines TRBV2 with TRBJ1-4; D unclear. CDR3 nucleotides: TGTGCCAGCAGTCGGACTGAAAAACTGTTTTTT. Protein sequence: CASSRTEKLFF. Variable domain in full (rest from reference TRBV2 and TRBJ1-4): EPEVTQTPSHQVTQMGQEVILRCVPISNHLYFYWYRQILGQKVEFLVSFYNNEISEKSEIFDDQFSVERPDGSNFTLKIRSTKLEDSAMYFCASSRTEKLFFGSGTQLSVL.